This T cell receptor beta chain is drawn from a study of cytomegalovirus exposure and HLA in healthy donors. Primers for the PCR totalled 60 Vbeta and 13 Jbeta. The data were produced by immunoSEQ multiplex PCR, yet TCRdb's version contains in-frame clones alone and is incomplete. The table records some 98,000 clones, around a tenth of them present only once. This CDR3 region has 14 residues. Trimming shortened V by 1 base and J by 0 bases, and 4 bases separated the two germline ends. Looked up from germline, CDR1 is SEHNR and CDR2 is FQNEAQ (reference sequence). The sequence derives from a man aged 50 or older in good health and CMV-seropositive. V usage is TRBV7-9 and J usage is TRBJ2-1, with no clear D. The sample consisted of PBMCs. The CDR3 coding sequence is TGTGCCAGCAGCTTAGACTTCTCCTACAATGAGCAGTTCTTC. It yields the protein CASSLDFSYNEQFF.